The 6 T cell receptor beta chains in this list originate from one sample, sequenced in a study of cytomegalovirus exposure and HLA in healthy donors. The PCR made use of 60 Vbeta and 13 Jbeta primers. Measured with immunoSEQ multiplex PCR; TCRdb has only the in-frame clones, and not every one. The table records 160,000 or so clones, approximately 80% of them present only once. Input material: PBMCs. The receptors stem from a man in his fifties in good health and CMV-seropositive.

The genes are TRBV6-5 and TRBJ2-1, with 10 bases matching TRBD2. This CDR3 is built from 16 residues. V shed 3 bases and J 4 bases; nucleotides not matched to a gene: 6. Germline V gene lookup returns CDR1 MNHEY and CDR2 SVGAGI. CDR3 region: CASSYSAGGQYNEQFF. The CDR3 DNA reads TGTGCCAGCAGTTATTCAGCGGGGGGGCAATACAATGAGCAGTTCTTC.

This chain joins TRBV6-1 and TRBJ2-7, with 8 bases that match TRBD1. This CDR3 is built from 13 residues. Germline V lookup: CDR1 MNHNS, CDR2 SASEGT. With 8 bases clipped from V and 3 bases from J, the junction kept 6 bases outside the gene matches. CDR3 sequence: CASSPDRVYEQYF. The CDR3 DNA reads as TGTGCCAGCTCTCCGGACAGGGTCTACGAGCAGTACTTC.

The chain is built from TRBV27 and TRBJ2-7; 9 bases are shared with TRBD1. The ends lost 3 bases at V and 1 base at J; junction bases unmatched: 1. Germline CDR1 and CDR2: MNHEY and SMNVEV (reference sequence). The CDR3 contains 14 residues. Here the CDR3 reads CASSFGTGSYEQYF. The CDR3 nucleotides read TGTGCCAGCAGTTTTGGGACAGGGTCCTACGAGCAGTACTTC.

V gene TRBV15 combines with J gene TRBJ1-2; weak D call: TRBD1 (5 bases). The CDR3 extends over 14 amino acids. CDR1 is LNHNV and CDR2 is YYDKDF in the germline V gene (reference sequence). Deletions cut 1 base from V and 1 base from J, with 7 bases between. The DNA of the CDR3 is TGTGCCACCAGCAGAGCCCAGGGTAACTATGGCTACACCTTC. Translating it yields CATSRAQGNYGYTF.

The rearrangement joins TRBV5-1 to TRBJ2-1; 10 nucleotides agree with TRBD2. J gave up 4 bases and V 2 bases, and 3 bases lay outside the gene matches. Germline CDR1 and CDR2: SGHRS and YFSETQ. CDR3 length: 15 residues. CDR3 nucleotide sequence: TGCGCCAGCAGCTTTTGGACTAGCGGATACAATGAGCAGTTCTTC. Translation: CASSFWTSGYNEQFF.

The gene calls are TRBV5-4 and TRBJ2-5; 9 bases line up with TRBD2. The CDR3 runs 16 residues. V gave up 1 base and J gave up 2 bases; unmatched junction bases: 6. CDR1 is SGHNT, CDR2 YYREEE, per germline (reference sequence). DNA for the CDR3: TGTGCCAGCAGCTTGCGAGCGGGGGGTCTTCAAGAGACCCAGTACTTC. Protein: CASSLRAGGLQETQYF. Variable domain in full (rest from reference TRBV5-4 and TRBJ2-5): ETGVTQSPTHLIKTRGQQVTLRCSSQSGHNTVSWYQQALGQGPQFIFQYYREEENGRGNFPPRFSGLQFPNYSSELNVNALELDDSALYLCASSLRAGGLQETQYFGPGTRLLVL.